This T cell receptor (beta chain) came from a study of blood T cell repertoires in COVID-19. Using immunoSEQ multiplex PCR, the repertoire was profiled, and TCRdb retains in-frame clones only, with some absent. The table records approximately 240,000 clones, 75% to 90% of them present only once. The CDR3 loop spans 14 amino acids. Germline V CDR1 and CDR2: LNHDA, SQIVND (reference sequence). The V and J ends lost 7 bases and 4 bases, in that order; junction bases with no gene match: 10. The chain carries TRBV19 and TRBJ2-7; 7 bases map to TRBD1. This receptor was obtained from a woman between 18 and 29 years old in a cohort exposed to, infected with or recovered from COVID-19 (not recorded which). The sample taken for sequencing was PBMCs or T cells enriched from blood (not recorded which). The CDR3 bases are TGTGCCAGTAACCCCGGGACAGCGATTTACGAGCAGTACTTC. Its protein product is CASNPGTAIYEQYF.